This entry features one TCR beta chain sequence. PCR amplification relied on 60 Vbeta primers (plus 13 Jbeta primers). Libraries were prepared by immunoSEQ multiplex PCR; TCRdb keeps only in-frame clonotypes and omits some of them. The repertoire includes fewer than 200,000 clones, about four fifths of them detected once, and roughly 13% sits in the top ten. This record comes from a study of cytomegalovirus exposure and HLA in healthy donors. The CDR3 spans 13 residues. The sequence was collected from a woman in her forties or fifties in good health and CMV-seronegative. Specimen: PBMCs. The chain joins TRBV21-1 to TRBJ1-2; the table's D call, TRBD1, was not checked against the DNA. TRBV21-1 is flagged as a pseudogene. The CDR3 here is CASIHRQNYGYTF. The CDR3 DNA reads as TGTGCCAGCATCCACCGTCAGAACTATGGCTACACCTTC.